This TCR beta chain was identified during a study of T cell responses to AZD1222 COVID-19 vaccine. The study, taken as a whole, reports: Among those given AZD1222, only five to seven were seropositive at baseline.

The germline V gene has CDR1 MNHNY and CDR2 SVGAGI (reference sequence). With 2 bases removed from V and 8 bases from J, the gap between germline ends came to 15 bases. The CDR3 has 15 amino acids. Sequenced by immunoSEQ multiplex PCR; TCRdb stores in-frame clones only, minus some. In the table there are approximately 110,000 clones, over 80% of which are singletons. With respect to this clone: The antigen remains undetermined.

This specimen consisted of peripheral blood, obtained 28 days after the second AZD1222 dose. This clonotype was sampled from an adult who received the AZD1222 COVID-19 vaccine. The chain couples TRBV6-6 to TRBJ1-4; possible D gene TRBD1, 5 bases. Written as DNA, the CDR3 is TGTGCCAGCAGTTACGCCGGGGACCCCGGCGAAAAACTGTTTTTT. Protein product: CASSYAGDPGEKLFF.